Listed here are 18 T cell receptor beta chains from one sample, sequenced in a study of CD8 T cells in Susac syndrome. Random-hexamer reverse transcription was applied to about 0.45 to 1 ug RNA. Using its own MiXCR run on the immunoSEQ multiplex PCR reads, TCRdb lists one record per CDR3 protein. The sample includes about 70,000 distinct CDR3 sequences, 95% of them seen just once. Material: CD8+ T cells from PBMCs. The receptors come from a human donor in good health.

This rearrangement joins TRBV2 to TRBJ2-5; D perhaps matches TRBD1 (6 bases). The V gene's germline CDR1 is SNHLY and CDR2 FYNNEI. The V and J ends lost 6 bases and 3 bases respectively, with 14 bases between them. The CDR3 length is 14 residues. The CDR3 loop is CASRLQGPKETQYF. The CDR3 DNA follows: TGTGCCAGCAGATTACAGGGACCTAAAGAGACCCAGTACTTC. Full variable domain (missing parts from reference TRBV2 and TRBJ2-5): EPEVTQTPSHQVTQMGQEVILRCVPISNHLYFYWYRQILGQKVEFLVSFYNNEISEKSEIFDDQFSVERPDGSNFTLKIRSTKLEDSAMYFCASRLQGPKETQYFGPGTRLLVL.

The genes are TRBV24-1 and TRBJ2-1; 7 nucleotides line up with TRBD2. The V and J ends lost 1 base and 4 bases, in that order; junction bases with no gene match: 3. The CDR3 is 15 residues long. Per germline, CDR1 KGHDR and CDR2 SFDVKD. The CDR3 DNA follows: TGTGCCACCAGTGATTTTGGACTAGGGTACAATGAGCAGTTCTTC. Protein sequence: CATSDFGLGYNEQFF.

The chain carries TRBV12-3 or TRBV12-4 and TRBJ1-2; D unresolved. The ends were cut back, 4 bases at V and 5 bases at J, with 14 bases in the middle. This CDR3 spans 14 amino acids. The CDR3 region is CASSSPRSGYGYTF. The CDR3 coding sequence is TGTGCCAGCAGTTCCCCCCGGAGTGGATATGGCTACACCTTC.

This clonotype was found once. The CDR3 DNA follows: TGTGCCAGCAGCCCTGGGCAGGGAGGACGTCAGCCCCAGCATTTT. It codes for CASSPGQGGRQPQHF. The chain uses TRBV12-1 and TRBJ1-5. TRBV12-1 is termed a pseudogene. The CDR3 sequence is 15 residues long.

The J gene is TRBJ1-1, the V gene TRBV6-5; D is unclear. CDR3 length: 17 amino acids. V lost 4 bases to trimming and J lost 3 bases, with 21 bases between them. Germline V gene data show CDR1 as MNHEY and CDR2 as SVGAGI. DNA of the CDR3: TGTGCCAGCAGTTCCGGTTGGAGGGCTGGCACGGACACTGAAGCTTTCTTT. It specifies CASSSGWRAGTDTEAFF.

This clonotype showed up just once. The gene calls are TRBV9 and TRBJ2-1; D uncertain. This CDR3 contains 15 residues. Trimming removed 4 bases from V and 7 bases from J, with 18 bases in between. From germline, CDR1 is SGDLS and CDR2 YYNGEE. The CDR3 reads CASSPLAFSSNEQFF. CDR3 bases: TGTGCCAGCAGCCCCCTCGCCTTCTCAAGTAATGAGCAGTTCTTC.

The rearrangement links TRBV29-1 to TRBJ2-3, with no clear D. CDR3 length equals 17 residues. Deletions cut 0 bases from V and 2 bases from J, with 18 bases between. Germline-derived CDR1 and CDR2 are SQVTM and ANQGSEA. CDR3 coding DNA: TGCAGCGTTGAAGACCCCAAACATCATGAGACCACAGATACGCAGTATTTT. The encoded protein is CSVEDPKHHETTDTQYF.

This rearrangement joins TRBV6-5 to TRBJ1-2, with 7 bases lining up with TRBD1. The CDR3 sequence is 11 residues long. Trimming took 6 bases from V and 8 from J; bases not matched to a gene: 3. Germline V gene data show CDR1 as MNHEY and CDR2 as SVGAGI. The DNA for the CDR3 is TGTGCCAGCAGAACAGGGGACGGCTACACCTTC. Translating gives CASRTGDGYTF.

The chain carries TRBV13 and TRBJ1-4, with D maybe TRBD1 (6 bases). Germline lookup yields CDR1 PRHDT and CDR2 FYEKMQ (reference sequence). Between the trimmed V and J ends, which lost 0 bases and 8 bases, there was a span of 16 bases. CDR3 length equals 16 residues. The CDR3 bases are TGTGCCAGCAGCTTAGGTTGGGACACCAATTTGGAAAAACTGTTTTTT. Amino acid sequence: CASSLGWDTNLEKLFF.

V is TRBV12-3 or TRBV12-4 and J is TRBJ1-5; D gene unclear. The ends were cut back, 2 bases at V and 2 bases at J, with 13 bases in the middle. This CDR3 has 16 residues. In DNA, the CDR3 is TGTGCCAGCAGTTTATACGGGATAGGCGGCAATCAGCCCCAGCATTTT. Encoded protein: CASSLYGIGGNQPQHF.

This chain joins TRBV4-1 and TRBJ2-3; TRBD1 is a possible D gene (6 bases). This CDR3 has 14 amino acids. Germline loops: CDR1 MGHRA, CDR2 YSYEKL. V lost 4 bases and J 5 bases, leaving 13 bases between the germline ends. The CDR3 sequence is CASSPRQVVDTQYF. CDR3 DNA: TGCGCCAGCAGCCCACGACAGGTTGTAGATACGCAGTATTTT.

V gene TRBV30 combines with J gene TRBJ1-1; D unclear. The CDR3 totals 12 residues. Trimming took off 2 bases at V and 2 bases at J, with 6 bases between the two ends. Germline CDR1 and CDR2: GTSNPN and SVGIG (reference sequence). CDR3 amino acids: CAWSPTNTEAFF. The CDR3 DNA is TGTGCCTGGAGTCCCACAAACACTGAAGCTTTCTTT.

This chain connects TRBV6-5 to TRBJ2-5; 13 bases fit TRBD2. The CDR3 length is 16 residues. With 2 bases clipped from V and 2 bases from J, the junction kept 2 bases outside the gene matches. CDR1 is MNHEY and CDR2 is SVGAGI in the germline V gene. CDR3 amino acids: CASSYATSGGQETQYF. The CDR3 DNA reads TGTGCCAGCAGTTACGCGACTAGCGGGGGGCAAGAGACCCAGTACTTC.

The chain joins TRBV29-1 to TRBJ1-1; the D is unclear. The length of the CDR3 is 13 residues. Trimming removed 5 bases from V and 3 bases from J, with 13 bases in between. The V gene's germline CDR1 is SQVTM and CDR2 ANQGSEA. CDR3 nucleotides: TGCAGCGTTTGGATGTGGGGTGACACTGAAGCTTTCTTT. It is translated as CSVWMWGDTEAFF.

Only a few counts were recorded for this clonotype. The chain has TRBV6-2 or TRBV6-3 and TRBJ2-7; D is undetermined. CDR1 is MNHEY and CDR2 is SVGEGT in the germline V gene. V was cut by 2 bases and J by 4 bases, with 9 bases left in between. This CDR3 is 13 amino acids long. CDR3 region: CASSYGDSYEQYV. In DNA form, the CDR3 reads TGTGCCAGCAGTTACGGGGATTCTTACGAGCAGTACGTC.

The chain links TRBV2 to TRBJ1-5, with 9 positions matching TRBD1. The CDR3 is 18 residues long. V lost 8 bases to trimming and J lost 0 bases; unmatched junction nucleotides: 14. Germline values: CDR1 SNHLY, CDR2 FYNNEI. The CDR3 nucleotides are TGTGCCAGCTGCCAGCCGGGACAGGGAGTCGATAGCAATCAGCCCCAGCATTTT. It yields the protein CASCQPGQGVDSNQPQHF.

CDR3 DNA sequence: TGTGCCAGCAGCTGGGGACAGGGGACCAAAAACATTCAGTACTTC. Translation: CASSWGQGTKNIQYF. The chain couples TRBV5-7 to TRBJ2-4, with 10 bases fitting TRBD1. TRBV5-7 is reported as an ORF; its role is uncertain. The CDR3 spans 15 residues. V lost 3 bases and J lost 2; bases outside the gene matches: 2.

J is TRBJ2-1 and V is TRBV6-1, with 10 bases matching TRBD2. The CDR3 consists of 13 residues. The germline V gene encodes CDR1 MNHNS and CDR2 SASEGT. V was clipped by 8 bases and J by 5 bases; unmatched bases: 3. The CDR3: CASRLAGDNEQFF. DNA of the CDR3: TGTGCCAGCCGGCTAGCGGGGGACAATGAGCAGTTCTTC.